This T cell receptor beta chain originates from a study of blood T cell repertoires in COVID-19. Across the study: The origin of the acute and convalescent COVID-19 samples was the United States, Italy and Spain. From T cells, B-cell-depleted T cells, or PBMCs came the material, which was cDNA or gDNA.

CDR1 ENHRY and CDR2 SYGVKD come from the germline V gene. CDR3 length: 13 amino acids. Trimming removed 6 bases at V and 2 bases at J, with 11 bases between. Original handling: Reference gene primer amplification gave estimated nucleated cell counts. Profiling relied on immunoSEQ multiplex PCR, and the TCRdb table lists in-frame clones only, not all of them. The V and J calls and clone size were taken over from that table, and D and trimming were inferred from the DNA. The sample carries 150,000 to 200,000 clones, roughly 86% recorded once. The sequencing sample was made of peripheral blood. The chain carries TRBV10-3 and TRBJ2-7; D perhaps matches TRBD1 (6 bases). The clonotype comes from a man aged 65-85 years with acute or convalescent COVID-19. The DNA of the CDR3 is TGTGCCATCAGAAAACAGGGAACCTACGAGCAGTACTTC. Translated, it gives CAIRKQGTYEQYF.